The 21 T cell receptor beta chains reported below all come from one sample, sequenced in a study of cytomegalovirus exposure and HLA in healthy donors. 60 Vbeta and 13 Jbeta primers were used in PCR. The protocol was immunoSEQ multiplex PCR, while the TCRdb copy is restricted to in-frame clones and leaves out a portion. The sample includes a few hundred thousand clones, approximately 80% of them seen just once. Sequenced input: PBMCs. These receptors came from a girl aged 10-17 years in good health and CMV-seronegative.

This chain uses TRBV6-5 with TRBJ1-2; 7 nucleotides line up with TRBD1. Germline loops: CDR1 MNHEY, CDR2 SVGAGI. Trimming cost V 2 bases and J 4 bases; bases outside gene matches: 7. The CDR3 sequence is 15 residues long. CDR3 protein: CASSYAQGPGYGYTF. The CDR3 bases are TGTGCCAGCAGTTACGCACAGGGGCCAGGCTATGGCTACACCTTC.

The V call is TRBV5-6, the J call TRBJ1-2; TRBD1 might be the D (6 bases). V was pared by 1 base and J by 0 bases, with 16 bases between. Germline CDR1 SGHDT, CDR2 YYEEEE. CDR3 length equals 17 residues. CDR3 sequence reads: CASSLILTGLANYGYTF. The CDR3 coding sequence is TGTGCCAGCAGCTTGATACTCACAGGGCTCGCTAACTATGGCTACACCTTC.

V gene TRBV5-4 combines with J gene TRBJ2-5; D is possibly TRBD2 (5 bases). V gave up 4 bases and J gave up 1 base, with 20 bases separating them. CDR3 length: 17 residues. CDR1 SGHNT and CDR2 YYREEE come from the germline V gene (reference sequence). Here the CDR3 reads CASSPTGGSRGQETQYF. In DNA form, the CDR3 reads TGTGCCAGCAGCCCCACCGGTGGCTCCCGGGGCCAAGAGACCCAGTACTTC.

This chain links TRBV4-1 with TRBJ2-5, with TRBD2 matching over 8 bases. This CDR3 spans 14 amino acids. V lost 5 bases and J lost 3; bases outside the gene matches: 5. Germline V gene lookup returns CDR1 MGHRA and CDR2 YSYEKL. The CDR3 DNA is TGCGCCAGCAGCACTGGGACTAGTAAAGAGACCCAGTACTTC. Protein product: CASSTGTSKETQYF.

The gene calls are TRBV30 and TRBJ1-2; weak D call: TRBD1 (6 bases). Germline CDR1 reads GTSNPN; CDR2 reads SVGIG (reference sequence). The CDR3 consists of 12 residues. Trimming cost V 4 bases and J 5 bases, with 11 bases left between them. The DNA of the CDR3 is TGTGCCTGGAAGCCAGGGGTTTATGGCTACACCTTC. Translated, it gives CAWKPGVYGYTF. The whole variable domain, remainder taken from reference TRBV30 and TRBJ1-2, is SQTIHQWPATLVQPVGSPLSLECTVEGTSNPNLYWYRQAAGRGLQLLFYSVGIGQISSEVPQNLSASRPQDRQFILSSKKLLLSDSGFYLCAWKPGVYGYTFGSGTRLTVV.

The V gene is TRBV27, the J gene TRBJ2-1; 7 bases line up with TRBD1. This CDR3 contains 15 residues. J lost 2 bases, V lost 3 bases, and 4 bases had no gene match. Germline V gene lookup returns CDR1 MNHEY and CDR2 SMNVEV (reference sequence). The CDR3 spells CASSFGTETYNEQFF. In nucleotides, the CDR3 is TGTGCCAGCAGTTTTGGGACAGAAACCTACAATGAGCAGTTCTTC.

The chain employs TRBV7-2 and TRBJ2-7, with D possibly TRBD1 on 6 matching bases. Trimming cost V 5 bases and J 4 bases, with 15 bases left between them. The CDR3 is 14 amino acids. Germline values: CDR1 SGHTA, CDR2 FQGNSA. The CDR3 is CASSTRTARYEQYF. CDR3 nucleotides: TGTGCCAGCAGCACTCGGACAGCCAGATACGAGCAGTACTTC.

A word on this clone: The junction departs from the called germline gene at one end, perhaps through a read error. The CDR3 sequence: CSSTDSIYGYTF. The CDR3 nucleotides are TGTTCCAGCACCGACAGTATCTATGGCTACACCTTC. The chain has TRBV7-9 and TRBJ1-2; D perhaps matches TRBD1 (5 bases). Germline assignment: CDR1 SEHNR and CDR2 FQNEAQ (reference sequence). The CDR3 consists of 12 residues.

The chain combines TRBV4-3 with TRBJ2-1, with 9 bases lining up with TRBD2. This CDR3 contains 19 residues. V gave up 1 base and J gave up 7 bases; unmatched junction bases: 17. Looked up from germline, CDR1 is LGHNA and CDR2 is YSLEER. CDR3 region: CASSQGPRGSGGYSNEQFF. CDR3 DNA: TGCGCCAGCAGCCAAGGACCTCGGGGTAGCGGGGGCTATTCGAATGAGCAGTTCTTC.

V usage is TRBV28 and J usage is TRBJ1-1, with D unclear. CDR3 length: 14 residues. The germline V gene encodes CDR1 MDHEN and CDR2 SYDVKM. Trimming left V 2 bases short and J 5 bases short, with 12 bases between. The CDR3 nucleotides read TGTGCCAGCAGTTTAATGGCCTCGAGGACTGAAGCTTTCTTT. Translating gives CASSLMASRTEAFF.

This chain joins TRBV5-1 and TRBJ1-1, with D perhaps matching TRBD1 (5 bases). This CDR3 has 17 residues. V lost 1 base and J lost 0, with 16 bases in between. The germline gives CDR1 SGHRS, CDR2 YFSETQ. CDR3 region: CASSLKGPEFMNTEAFF. For the CDR3, the DNA is TGCGCCAGCAGCTTGAAGGGGCCTGAGTTCATGAACACTGAAGCTTTCTTT.

The chain joins TRBV27 to TRBJ2-2; maybe TRBD1 (6 bases). Germline V gives CDR1 MNHEY, CDR2 SMNVEV (reference sequence). The CDR3 extends over 15 amino acids. The germline V and J ends were trimmed by 6 bases and 6 bases, with 17 bases remaining between them. The CDR3 DNA reads as TGTGCCAGCAGGGGCACAGGGTATCATCCCGGGGAGCTGTTTTTT. It codes for CASRGTGYHPGELFF.

This chain links TRBV21-1 with TRBJ2-7; TRBD1, the D gene given by the table, was not confirmed from the DNA. TRBV21-1 is annotated as a pseudogene. This CDR3 contains 14 residues. The CDR3 nucleotides read TGTGCCAGCAAAATTCGGTGGACACGCTACGAGCAGTACTTC. This codes for CASKIRWTRYEQYF.

The chain joins TRBV9 to TRBJ2-6; weak D call: TRBD1 (6 bases). Germline values: CDR1 SGDLS, CDR2 YYNGEE. This CDR3 is 18 amino acids long. Between the trimmed V and J ends, which lost 2 bases and 0 bases, there was a span of 15 bases. This CDR3 reads CASSVRGTRHSGANVLTF. CDR3 DNA sequence: TGTGCCAGCAGCGTGAGGGGGACGAGGCACTCTGGGGCCAACGTCCTGACTTTC.

Only a few counts were recorded for this clone. The V call is TRBV4-1, the J call TRBJ1-2, with no clear D. CDR3 size: 16 residues. Germline V gene data show CDR1 as MGHRA and CDR2 as YSYEKL. V was cut by 0 bases and J by 6 bases, with 17 bases left in between. The CDR3 region has the DNA TGCGCCAGCAGCCAAGATACGACGCGGGTGTATGATGGCTACACCTTC. Protein: CASSQDTTRVYDGYTF.

This chain connects TRBV10-3 to TRBJ2-3, with D unresolved. V lost 0 bases and J 4 bases, leaving 14 bases between the germline ends. This CDR3 region has 16 residues. Germline values: CDR1 ENHRY, CDR2 SYGVKD. CDR3 residues: CAISESLREVADTQYF. The CDR3 nucleotides read TGTGCCATCAGTGAGTCGCTGAGAGAGGTTGCAGATACGCAGTATTTT.

The chain employs TRBV5-1 and TRBJ2-1; TRBD2 agrees at 8 bases. CDR1 and CDR2 from the germline V gene are SGHRS and YFSETQ. V lost 0 bases and J lost 10; bases outside the gene matches: 6. There are 14 residues in the CDR3. The CDR3 is CASSLASGGTEQFF. The CDR3 DNA reads as TGCGCCAGCAGCTTGGCAAGCGGGGGAACCGAGCAGTTCTTC.

The chain carries TRBV19 and TRBJ1-1; D remains unclear. V lost 7 bases, J lost 3 bases, and 9 bases lay in between. CDR1 LNHDA and CDR2 SQIVND come from the germline V gene (reference sequence). The CDR3 totals 12 residues. CDR3 sequence (DNA): TGTGCCAGTAAGTCGAGCGACACTGAAGCTTTCTTT. As protein: CASKSSDTEAFF.

This clone was seen once. The same CDR3 arises from other DNA sequences in this sample as well. The J gene is TRBJ1-5, the V gene TRBV5-1; D remains unclear. Germline V gene sequence: CDR1 SGHRS, CDR2 YFSETQ. This CDR3 has 14 residues. Deletions cut 2 bases from V and 4 bases from J, with 10 bases between. Written as DNA, the CDR3 is TGCGCCAGCAGCTTAGAGGGCGGTAATCAGCCCCAGCATTTT. Translating it yields CASSLEGGNQPQHF.

The CDR3: CAWRITGAANWSPLHF. CDR3 sequence (DNA): TGTGCCTGGAGGATTACAGGTGCCGCTAATTGGTCACCCCTCCACTTT. V and J are TRBV30 and TRBJ1-6, with D possibly matching TRBD1 (5 bases). The CDR3 covers 16 residues. CDR1 and CDR2 from the germline V gene are GTSNPN and SVGIG (reference sequence). Trimming stripped 3 bases from V and 10 bases from J, with 22 bases between. Full variable domain (remainder filled in from reference TRBV30 and TRBJ1-6): SQTIHQWPATLVQPVGSPLSLECTVEGTSNPNLYWYRQAAGRGLQLLFYSVGIGQISSEVPQNLSASRPQDRQFILSSKKLLLSDSGFYLCAWRITGAANWSPLHFGNGTRLTVT.

V and J are TRBV5-1 and TRBJ1-1, with 9 bases matching TRBD1. The V and J ends lost 3 bases and 1 base, in that order; junction bases with no gene match: 7. CDR1 and CDR2 (germline): SGHRS, YFSETQ. The CDR3 covers 16 residues. CDR3 bases: TGCGCCAGCAGCTCGCCGGGACAGGGAGGGAACACTGAAGCTTTCTTT. It codes for CASSSPGQGGNTEAFF.